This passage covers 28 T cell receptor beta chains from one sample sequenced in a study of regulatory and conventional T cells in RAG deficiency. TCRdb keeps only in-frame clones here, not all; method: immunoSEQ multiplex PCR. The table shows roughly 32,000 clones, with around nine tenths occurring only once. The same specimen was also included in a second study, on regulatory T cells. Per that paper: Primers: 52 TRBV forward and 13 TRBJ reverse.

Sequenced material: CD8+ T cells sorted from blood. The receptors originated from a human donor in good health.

Here the CDR3 DNA reads TGTGCCTGGAGTATGAGGGCTTCCGGGGAGCTGTTTTTT. Encoded protein: CAWSMRASGELFF. The chain has TRBV30 and TRBJ2-2; D is possibly TRBD2 (5 bases). Germline lookup yields CDR1 GTSNPN and CDR2 SVGIG (reference sequence). The CDR3 has 13 amino acids. Trimming shortened V by 2 bases and J by 6 bases, and 10 bases separated the two germline ends.

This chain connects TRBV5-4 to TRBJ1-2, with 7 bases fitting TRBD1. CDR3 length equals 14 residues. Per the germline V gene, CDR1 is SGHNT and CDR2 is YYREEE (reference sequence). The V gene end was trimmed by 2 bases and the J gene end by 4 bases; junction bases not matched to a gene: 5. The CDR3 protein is CASSLEGAGYGYTF. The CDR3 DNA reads TGTGCCAGCAGCTTAGAGGGGGCAGGCTATGGCTACACCTTC. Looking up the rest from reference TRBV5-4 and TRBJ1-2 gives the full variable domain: ETGVTQSPTHLIKTRGQQVTLRCSSQSGHNTVSWYQQALGQGPQFIFQYYREEENGRGNFPPRFSGLQFPNYSSELNVNALELDDSALYLCASSLEGAGYGYTFGSGTRLTVV.

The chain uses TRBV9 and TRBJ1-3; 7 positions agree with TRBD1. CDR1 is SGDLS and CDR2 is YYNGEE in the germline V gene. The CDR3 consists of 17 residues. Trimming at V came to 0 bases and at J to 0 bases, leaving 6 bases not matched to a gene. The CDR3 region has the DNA TGTGCCAGCAGCGTAGCGGGGGACAGAAACTCTGGAAACACCATATATTTT. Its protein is CASSVAGDRNSGNTIYF.

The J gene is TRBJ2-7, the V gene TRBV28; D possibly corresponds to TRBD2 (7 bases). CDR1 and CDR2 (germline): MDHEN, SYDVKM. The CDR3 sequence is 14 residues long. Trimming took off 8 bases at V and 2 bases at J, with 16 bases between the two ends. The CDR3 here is CASSRGGFTYEQYF. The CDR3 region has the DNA TGTGCCAGCTCAAGGGGGGGCTTTACCTACGAGCAGTACTTC.

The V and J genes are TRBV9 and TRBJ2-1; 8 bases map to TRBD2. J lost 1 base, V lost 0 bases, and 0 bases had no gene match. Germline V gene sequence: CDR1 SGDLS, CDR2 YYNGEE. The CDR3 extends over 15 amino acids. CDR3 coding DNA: TGTGCCAGCAGCGTAGGACTAGCGTCCTACAATGAGCAGTTCTTC. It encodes CASSVGLASYNEQFF.

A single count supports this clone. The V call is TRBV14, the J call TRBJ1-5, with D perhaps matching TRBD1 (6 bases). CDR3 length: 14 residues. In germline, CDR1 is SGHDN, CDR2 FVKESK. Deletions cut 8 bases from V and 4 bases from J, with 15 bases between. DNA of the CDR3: TGTGCCAGCGAAAGGGGGAGGCGAAATCAGCCCCAGCATTTT. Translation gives CASERGRRNQPQHF. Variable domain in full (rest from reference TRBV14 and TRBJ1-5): EAGVTQFPSHSVIEKGQTVTLRCDPISGHDNLYWYRRVMGKEIKFLLHFVKESKQDESGMPNNRFLAERTGGTYSTLKVQPAELEDSGVYFCASERGRRNQPQHFGDGTRLSIL.

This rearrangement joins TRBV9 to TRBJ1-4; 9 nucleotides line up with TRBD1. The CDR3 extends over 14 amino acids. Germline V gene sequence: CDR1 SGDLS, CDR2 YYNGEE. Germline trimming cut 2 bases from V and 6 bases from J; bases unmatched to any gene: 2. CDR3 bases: TGTGCCAGCAGCGTCCGGGACAGGGATGAAAAACTGTTTTTT. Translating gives CASSVRDRDEKLFF. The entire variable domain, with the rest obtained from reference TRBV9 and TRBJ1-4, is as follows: DSGVTQTPKHLITATGQRVTLRCSPRSGDLSVYWYQQSLDQGLQFLIQYYNGEERAKGNILERFSAQQFPDLHSELNLSSLELGDSALYFCASSVRDRDEKLFFGSGTQLSVL.

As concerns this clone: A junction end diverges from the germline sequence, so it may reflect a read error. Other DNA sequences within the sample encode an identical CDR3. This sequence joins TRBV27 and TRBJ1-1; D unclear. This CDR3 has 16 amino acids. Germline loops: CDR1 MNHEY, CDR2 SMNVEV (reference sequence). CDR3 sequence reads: CASSLHPPARNTEAFF. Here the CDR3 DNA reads TGTGCCAGCAGTTTACACCCCCCGGCCAGGAACACTGAAGCTTTTTTT.

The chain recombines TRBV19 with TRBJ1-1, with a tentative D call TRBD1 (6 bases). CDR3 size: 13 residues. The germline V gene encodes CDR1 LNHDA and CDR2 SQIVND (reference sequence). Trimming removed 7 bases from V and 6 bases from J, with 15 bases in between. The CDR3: CASKVGGSPEAFF. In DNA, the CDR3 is TGTGCCAGTAAAGTCGGGGGCAGTCCTGAAGCTTTCTTT. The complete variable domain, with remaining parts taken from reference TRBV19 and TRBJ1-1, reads DGGITQSPKYLFRKEGQNVTLSCEQNLNHDAMYWYRQDPGQGLRLIYYSQIVNDFQKGDIAEGYSVSREKKESFPLTVTSAQKNPTAFYLCASKVGGSPEAFFGQGTRLTVV.

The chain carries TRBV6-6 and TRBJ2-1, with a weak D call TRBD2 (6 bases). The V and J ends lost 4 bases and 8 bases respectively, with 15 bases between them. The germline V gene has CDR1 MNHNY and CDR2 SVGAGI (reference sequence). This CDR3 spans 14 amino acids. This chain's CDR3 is CASSSLRDSYEQFF. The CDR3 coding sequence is TGTGCCAGCAGTTCGTTGCGGGATAGCTATGAGCAGTTCTTC.

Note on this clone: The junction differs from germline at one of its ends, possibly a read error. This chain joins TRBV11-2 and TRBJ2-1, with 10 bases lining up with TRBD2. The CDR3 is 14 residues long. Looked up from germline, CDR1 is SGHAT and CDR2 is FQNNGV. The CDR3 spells CASSLEWTSGEQFF. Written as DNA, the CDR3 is TGTGCCAGCAGCCTAGAGTGGACTAGCGGTGAGCAGTTCTTC.

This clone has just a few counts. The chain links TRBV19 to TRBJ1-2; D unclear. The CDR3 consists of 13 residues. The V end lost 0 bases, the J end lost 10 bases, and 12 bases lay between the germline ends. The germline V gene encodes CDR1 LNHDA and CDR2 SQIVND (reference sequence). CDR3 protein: CASSIDSWQAYTF. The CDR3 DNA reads TGTGCCAGTAGTATAGATTCTTGGCAAGCCTACACCTTC.

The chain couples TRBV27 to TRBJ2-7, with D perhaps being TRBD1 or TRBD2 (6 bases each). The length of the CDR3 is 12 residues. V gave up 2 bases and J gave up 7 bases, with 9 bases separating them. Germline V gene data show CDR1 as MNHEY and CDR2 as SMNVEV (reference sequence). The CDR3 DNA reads TGTGCCAGCAGTTTAGTAGGGGGGGAGCAGTACTTC. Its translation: CASSLVGGEQYF.

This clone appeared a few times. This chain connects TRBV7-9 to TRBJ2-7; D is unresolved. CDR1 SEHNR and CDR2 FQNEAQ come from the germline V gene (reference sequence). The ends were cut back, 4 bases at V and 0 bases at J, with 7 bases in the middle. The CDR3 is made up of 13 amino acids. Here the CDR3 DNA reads TGTGCCAGCAGCTCAGTGAGCTCCTACGAGCAGTACTTC. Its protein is CASSSVSSYEQYF.

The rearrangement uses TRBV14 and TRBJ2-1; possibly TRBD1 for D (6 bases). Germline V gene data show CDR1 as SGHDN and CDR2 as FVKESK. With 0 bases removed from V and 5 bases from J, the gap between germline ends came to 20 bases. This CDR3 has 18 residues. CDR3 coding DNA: TGTGCCAGCAGCCAAGATATTAGAGGTACAGGGTTAAACAATGAGCAGTTCTTC. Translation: CASSQDIRGTGLNNEQFF.

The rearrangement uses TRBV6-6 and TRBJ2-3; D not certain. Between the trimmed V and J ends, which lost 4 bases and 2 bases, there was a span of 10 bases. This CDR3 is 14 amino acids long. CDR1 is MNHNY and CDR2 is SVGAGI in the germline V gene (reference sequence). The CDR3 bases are TGTGCCAGCAGTTCACATAGTTCCACAGATACGCAGTATTTT. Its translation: CASSSHSSTDTQYF.

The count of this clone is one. This CDR3 is CASSDTGREGYTF. DNA of the CDR3: TGTGCCAGCAGTGATACAGGGAGAGAAGGCTACACCTTC. This rearrangement joins TRBV6-6 to TRBJ1-2, with a tentative D call TRBD1 (6 bases). V was shortened by 5 bases and J by 8 bases, with 15 bases between the two germline ends. Germline-derived CDR1 and CDR2 are MNHNY and SVGAGI (reference sequence). The CDR3 sequence is 13 residues long.

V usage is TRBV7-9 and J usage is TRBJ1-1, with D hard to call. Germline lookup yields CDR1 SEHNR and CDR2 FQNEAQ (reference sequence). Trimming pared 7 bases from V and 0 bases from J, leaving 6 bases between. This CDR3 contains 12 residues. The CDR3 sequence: CASKPLNTEAFF. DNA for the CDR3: TGTGCCAGCAAGCCATTGAACACTGAAGCTTTCTTT.

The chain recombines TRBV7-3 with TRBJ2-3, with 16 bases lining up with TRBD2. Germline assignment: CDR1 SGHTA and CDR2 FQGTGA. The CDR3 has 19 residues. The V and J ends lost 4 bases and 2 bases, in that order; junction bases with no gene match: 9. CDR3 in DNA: TGTGCCAGCAGCTCGAGAGGGACTAGCGGGGGGGCGGTCACAGATACGCAGTATTTT. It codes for CASSSRGTSGGAVTDTQYF.

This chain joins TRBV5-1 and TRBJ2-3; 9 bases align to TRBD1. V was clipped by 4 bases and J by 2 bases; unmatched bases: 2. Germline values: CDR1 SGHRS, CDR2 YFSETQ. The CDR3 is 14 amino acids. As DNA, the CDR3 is TGCGCCAGCAGCCGGGACAGGGCCACAGATACGCAGTATTTT. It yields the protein CASSRDRATDTQYF.

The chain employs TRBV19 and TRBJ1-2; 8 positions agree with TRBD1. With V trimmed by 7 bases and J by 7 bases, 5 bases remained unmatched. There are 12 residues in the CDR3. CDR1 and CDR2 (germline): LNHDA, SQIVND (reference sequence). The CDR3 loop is CASKTGGSGYTF. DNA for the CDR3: TGTGCCAGTAAAACAGGGGGGTCTGGCTACACCTTC.

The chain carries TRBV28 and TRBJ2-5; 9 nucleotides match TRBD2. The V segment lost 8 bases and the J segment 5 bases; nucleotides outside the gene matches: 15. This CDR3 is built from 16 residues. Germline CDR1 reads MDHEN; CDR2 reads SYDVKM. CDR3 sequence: CASRGWGSGSLETQYF. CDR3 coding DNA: TGTGCCAGCCGGGGGTGGGGTAGCGGGAGTCTGGAGACCCAGTACTTC.

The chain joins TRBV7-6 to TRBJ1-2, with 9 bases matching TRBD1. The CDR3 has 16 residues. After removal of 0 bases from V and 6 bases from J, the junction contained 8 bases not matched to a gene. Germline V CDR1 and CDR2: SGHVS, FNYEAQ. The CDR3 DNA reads TGTGCCAGCAGCTTAGCGCCTGGGACAGGGAAAGATGGCTACACCTTC. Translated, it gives CASSLAPGTGKDGYTF.

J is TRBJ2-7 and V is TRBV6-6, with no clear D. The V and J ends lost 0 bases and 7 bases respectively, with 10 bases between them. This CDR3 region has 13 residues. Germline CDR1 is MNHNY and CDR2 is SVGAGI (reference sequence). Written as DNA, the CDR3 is TGTGCCAGCAGTTACTCGATCCTCGGGGAGCAGTACTTC. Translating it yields CASSYSILGEQYF.

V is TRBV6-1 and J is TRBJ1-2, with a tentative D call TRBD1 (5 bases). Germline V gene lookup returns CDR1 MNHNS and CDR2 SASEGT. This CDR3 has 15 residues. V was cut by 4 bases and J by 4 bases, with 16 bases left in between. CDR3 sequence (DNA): TGTGCCAGCAGTGGTACCCGGACATCTTCCTATGGCTACACCTTC. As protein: CASSGTRTSSYGYTF.

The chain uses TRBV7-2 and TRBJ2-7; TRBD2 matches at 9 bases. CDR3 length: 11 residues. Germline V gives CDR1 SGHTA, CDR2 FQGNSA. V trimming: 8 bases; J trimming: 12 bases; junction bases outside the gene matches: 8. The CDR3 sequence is CASPSGTSMYF. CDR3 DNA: TGTGCCAGCCCTAGCGGGACGAGTATGTACTTC. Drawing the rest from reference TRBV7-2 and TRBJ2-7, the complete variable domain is GAGVSQSPSNKVTEKGKDVELRCDPISGHTALYWYRQSLGQGLEFLIYFQGNSAPDKSGLPSDRFSAERTGGSVSTLTIQRTQQEDSAVYLCASPSGTSMYFGPGTRLTVT.

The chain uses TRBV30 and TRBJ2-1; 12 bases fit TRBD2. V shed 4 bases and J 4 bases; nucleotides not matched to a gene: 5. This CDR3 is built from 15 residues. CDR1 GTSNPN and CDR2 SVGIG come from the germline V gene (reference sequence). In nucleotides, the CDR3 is TGTGCCTGGAAGAGCCTAGCGGGGGGGTACAATGAGCAGTTCTTC. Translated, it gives CAWKSLAGGYNEQFF.

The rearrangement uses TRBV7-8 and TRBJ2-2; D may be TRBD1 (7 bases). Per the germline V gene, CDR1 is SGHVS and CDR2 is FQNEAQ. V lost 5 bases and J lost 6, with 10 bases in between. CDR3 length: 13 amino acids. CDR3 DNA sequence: TGTGCCAGCAGCCCCAGGGGGGCCGGGGAGCTGTTTTTT. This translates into CASSPRGAGELFF.